This T cell receptor (beta chain) was captured by sequencing in a study of post-analysis software for immune sequencing data. The wider study: Several disease courses (relapsing-remitting, secondary progressive and progressive-relapsing) of multiple sclerosis were included.

Unique-molecular-identifier-tagged TCR beta cDNA libraries were used. With roughly 0.85 to 11 million T cells as the source, a few hundred thousand cDNA molecules resulted. TCRdb re-derived calls from the PCR reads in MiXCR, one entry per CDR3 protein. In the table there are hundreds of thousands of distinct CDR3 sequences, roughly 29% of which are singletons. Germline V lookup: CDR1 LGHDT, CDR2 YNNKEL (reference sequence). The CDR3 sequence is 15 residues long. V was pared by 4 bases and J by 0 bases, with 10 bases between. This clonotype was observed at least ten times. Its matching antigen is unknown. Study findings and constraints: Patients had higher frequencies than controls of five TRBV segments, including TRBV5-6, TRBV5-1 and TRBV20-1. Diversity measured as normalized Chao1 was significantly lower in multiple sclerosis patients than in controls.

The sequence was collected from a girl aged 10-17 years with multiple sclerosis. V and J are TRBV3-1 and TRBJ2-1; unclear D gene. The sample consisted of blood. The CDR3 is CASSRVRSSYNEQFF. The DNA of the CDR3 is TGTGCCAGCAGCCGCGTTAGGAGCTCCTACAATGAGCAGTTCTTC.